Described below is a single T cell receptor (beta chain) sequence and its context. A fixed DNA input of roughly 0.35 ug was used per bulk PBMC sample. Produced via immunoSEQ multiplex PCR; TCRdb's table is partial and in-frame only. The table shows 9,000 to 13,000 clones, with over 70% occurring only once. This sample is drawn from a study of blood T cell dynamics during melanoma immunotherapy. Study in general: Patients with metastatic melanoma got pembrolizumab or nivolumab-ipilimumab as first-line care.

V lost 5 bases and J lost 6, with 14 bases in between. CDR1 MDHEN and CDR2 SYDVKM come from the germline V gene. The CDR3 length is 13 residues. The time point: week 3, after first cycle of checkpoint inhibitor. Sampling occurred pretreatment (T0) and at week 3 (W3), after cycle one of checkpoint blockade. No patient had earlier systemic cancer treatment, concurrent immunosuppressants, or another active cancer. The chain recombines TRBV28 with TRBJ2-7; D is possibly TRBD1 (6 bases). Sample: blood, taken from a patient treated with checkpoint blockade. This receptor was taken from a human donor with melanoma. The CDR3 nucleotides read TGTGCCAGCAGTAACGCACAGGGTGGCGAGCAGTACTTC. Translating gives CASSNAQGGEQYF.